This passage covers 19 T cell receptor beta chains from one sample sequenced in a study of blood T cell repertoires in COVID-19. Libraries were prepared by immunoSEQ multiplex PCR; TCRdb keeps only in-frame clonotypes and omits some of them. The sample carries about 120,000 clones, roughly 80% recorded once. The sample was peripheral blood. These receptors were obtained from a human donor in a cohort sampled during active COVID-19.

The chain is built from TRBV7-2 and TRBJ2-5; D gene uncertain. The germline CDR1 and CDR2 sequences are SGHTA and FQGNSA. The CDR3 spans 13 residues. V was cut by 4 bases and J by 3 bases, with 9 bases left in between. The CDR3 DNA reads as TGTGCCAGCAGCTCCTACCTCGAAGAGACCCAGTACTTC. Protein: CASSSYLEETQYF.

The chain carries TRBV5-1 and TRBJ2-2, with 8 bases identical to TRBD1. CDR3 length: 15 residues. V was clipped by 0 bases and J by 6 bases; unmatched bases: 4. Germline V gives CDR1 SGHRS, CDR2 YFSETQ. CDR3 coding DNA: TGCGCCAGCAGCTTGGCGACAGGGGTGGCCGGGGAGCTGTTTTTT. Translating gives CASSLATGVAGELFF.

CDR3 sequence: CASSQRGGLAEQYF. In DNA, the CDR3 is TGTGCCAGCAGCCAACGTGGAGGGCTAGCGGAGCAGTACTTC. This chain links TRBV3-1 (or the pseudogene TRBV3-2) with TRBJ2-7, with a weak D call TRBD2 (6 bases). The germline V gene has CDR1 LGHDT and CDR2 YNNKEL (reference sequence). Trimming pared 2 bases from V and 7 bases from J, leaving 15 bases between. The CDR3 spans 14 residues.

This chain joins TRBV14 and TRBJ2-2; 8 positions agree with TRBD1. Germline-derived CDR1 and CDR2 are SGHDN and FVKESK. V lost 4 bases to trimming and J lost 5 bases; unmatched junction nucleotides: 6. This CDR3 region has 15 residues. The CDR3 here is CASSRGQGITGELFF. CDR3 DNA: TGTGCCAGCAGCCGTGGACAGGGAATTACCGGGGAGCTGTTTTTT.

This clone was counted between two and nine times. The rearrangement joins TRBV5-1 to TRBJ1-4, with a weak D call TRBD1 (6 bases). Germline CDR1 and CDR2: SGHRS and YFSETQ. This CDR3 region has 16 residues. V gave up 3 bases and J gave up 0 bases, with 12 bases separating them. CDR3 bases: TGCGCCAGCAGCTCAGGGGCAATGGCAACTAATGAAAAACTGTTTTTT. The encoded protein is CASSSGAMATNEKLFF.

The chain is built from TRBV7-9 and TRBJ1-1; 10 nucleotides agree with TRBD1. The CDR3 is made up of 16 amino acids. Germline lookup yields CDR1 SEHNR and CDR2 FQNEAQ (reference sequence). V was pared by 5 bases and J by 0 bases, with 6 bases of the junction left unmatched. In nucleotides, the CDR3 is TGTGCCAGCAGCCTCTCGGGACAGGGGATGAACACTGAAGCTTTCTTT. Protein product: CASSLSGQGMNTEAFF.

This sequence joins TRBV3-1 (or the pseudogene TRBV3-2) and TRBJ2-1, with 7 positions matching TRBD1. The CDR3 runs 14 residues. V lost 0 bases to trimming and J lost 9 bases; unmatched junction nucleotides: 5. Germline CDR1 is LGHDT and CDR2 is YNNKEL (reference sequence). CDR3 in DNA: TGTGCCAGCAGCCAAGATCAGGCAGGGGGTGAGCAGTTCTTC. Its translation is CASSQDQAGGEQFF.

The CDR3 DNA reads TGTGCCAGCAGCCGAGGAGGAAGGCGGGGGGCATCAGATACGCAGTATTTT. Protein: CASSRGGRRGASDTQYF. The rearrangement links TRBV3-1 (or the pseudogene TRBV3-2) to TRBJ2-3; 8 bases align to TRBD2. The CDR3 totals 17 residues. Trimming took 4 bases from V and 4 from J; bases not matched to a gene: 13. Germline CDR1 LGHDT, CDR2 YNNKEL (reference sequence).

This clone was seen only once. The chain is built from TRBV19 and TRBJ2-1; TRBD2 matches at 10 bases. V dropped 5 bases and J dropped 6; count of bases not matched to a gene: 4. The CDR3 runs 14 residues. Looked up from germline, CDR1 is LNHDA and CDR2 is SQIVND (reference sequence). The DNA of the CDR3 is TGTGCCAGTAGTGACAGCGGGGGGGGCAATGAGCAGTTCTTC. This encodes CASSDSGGGNEQFF. The variable domain in full, completed from reference TRBV19 and TRBJ2-1, reads DGGITQSPKYLFRKEGQNVTLSCEQNLNHDAMYWYRQDPGQGLRLIYYSQIVNDFQKGDIAEGYSVSREKKESFPLTVTSAQKNPTAFYLCASSDSGGGNEQFFGPGTRLTVL.

This clone was counted a single time. This sequence joins TRBV7-2 and TRBJ2-5; TRBD2 agrees at 10 bases. Trimming cost V 3 bases and J 4 bases; bases outside gene matches: 8. The CDR3 runs to 16 residues. From germline, CDR1 is SGHTA and CDR2 FQGNSA. The CDR3 is CASSLQSGGAGETQYF. CDR3 bases: TGTGCCAGCAGCTTGCAAAGCGGGGGGGCTGGAGAGACCCAGTACTTC.

This clone was observed once. This chain links TRBV11-2 with TRBJ2-3, with a tentative D call TRBD2 (5 bases). V lost 5 bases and J 4 bases, leaving 13 bases between the germline ends. Germline V gene lookup returns CDR1 SGHAT and CDR2 FQNNGV. The CDR3 extends over 14 amino acids. The CDR3 sequence is CASSITSGSDTQYF. CDR3 DNA sequence: TGTGCCAGCAGCATTACTAGTGGGTCAGATACGCAGTATTTT.

The chain joins TRBV5-1 to TRBJ2-3; D is possibly TRBD2 (5 bases). Trimming cost V 0 bases and J 3 bases, with 11 bases left between them. The CDR3 spans 15 residues. Per germline, CDR1 SGHRS and CDR2 YFSETQ. Here the CDR3 DNA reads TGCGCCAGCAGCTTGGTAGGGCTAGCTACAGATACGCAGTATTTT. Its translation is CASSLVGLATDTQYF.

In its sample, this clone was seen a few times. This chain links TRBV29-1 with TRBJ2-3, with TRBD1 identical over 7 bases. CDR1 is SQVTM, CDR2 ANQGSEA, per germline. Unmatched junction bases numbered 7, after V lost 5 bases and J lost 5 bases. The CDR3 extends over 13 amino acids. CDR3 residues: CSVPEPGGDTQYF. The CDR3 region has the DNA TGCAGCGTTCCCGAACCAGGGGGAGATACGCAGTATTTT.

As for this clone: Other nucleotide sequences in the sample specify the same CDR3. V usage is TRBV7-2 and J usage is TRBJ2-1, with 8 bases aligning to TRBD1. V lost 5 bases to trimming and J lost 2 bases; unmatched junction nucleotides: 2. This CDR3 is built from 14 residues. Germline CDR1 is SGHTA and CDR2 is FQGNSA. CDR3 coding DNA: TGTGCCAGCAGCCGGACAGGGACCTACAATGAGCAGTTCTTC. Its protein product is CASSRTGTYNEQFF. The whole variable domain, remainder taken from reference TRBV7-2 and TRBJ2-1, is GAGVSQSPSNKVTEKGKDVELRCDPISGHTALYWYRQSLGQGLEFLIYFQGNSAPDKSGLPSDRFSAERTGGSVSTLTIQRTQQEDSAVYLCASSRTGTYNEQFFGPGTRLTVL.

The rearrangement uses TRBV6-5 and TRBJ1-3; 11 nucleotides match TRBD1. The CDR3 loop spans 15 amino acids. The germline CDR1 and CDR2 sequences are MNHEY and SVGAGI. With V trimmed by 5 bases and J by 4 bases, 4 bases remained unmatched. The CDR3 here is CASSTGQGAGNTIYF. As DNA, the CDR3 is TGTGCCAGCAGTACCGGACAGGGGGCAGGAAACACCATATATTTT.

V is TRBV7-2 and J is TRBJ2-3; 9 bases fit TRBD2. The germline V gene has CDR1 SGHTA and CDR2 FQGNSA. The CDR3 totals 16 residues. V dropped 1 base and J dropped 3; count of bases not matched to a gene: 5. Here the CDR3 reads CASSLVGGGVTDTQYF. CDR3 nucleotide sequence: TGTGCCAGCAGCTTAGTCGGCGGGGGGGTAACAGATACGCAGTATTTT. The variable domain in full, with the rest retrieved from reference TRBV7-2 and TRBJ2-3, is GAGVSQSPSNKVTEKGKDVELRCDPISGHTALYWYRQSLGQGLEFLIYFQGNSAPDKSGLPSDRFSAERTGGSVSTLTIQRTQQEDSAVYLCASSLVGGGVTDTQYFGPGTRLTVL.

V and J are TRBV7-6 and TRBJ2-1; TRBD2 is a possible D gene (5 bases). Trimming removed 2 bases from V and 9 bases from J, with 20 bases in between. Germline loops: CDR1 SGHVS, CDR2 FNYEAQ. The CDR3 spans 16 residues. Written as DNA, the CDR3 is TGTGCCAGCAGCTTAAACATAATTGGACTGGCTTCTGAGCAGTTCTTC. It is translated as CASSLNIIGLASEQFF.

The chain combines TRBV20-1 with TRBJ2-3, with no clear D. This CDR3 is built from 13 residues. Trimming pared 3 bases from V and 3 bases from J, leaving 10 bases between. CDR1 DFQATT and CDR2 SNEGSKA come from the germline V gene (reference sequence). CDR3 nucleotides: TGCAGTGCTAGTTCGAGCAGGACAGATACGCAGTATTTT. Protein product: CSASSSRTDTQYF.

V is TRBV12-3 or TRBV12-4 and J is TRBJ1-2, with 7 bases that match TRBD1. V lost 6 bases and J lost 12; bases outside the gene matches: 10. The CDR3 totals 12 residues. The CDR3 reads CASRDTDRQHTF. As DNA, the CDR3 is TGTGCCAGCAGAGACACGGACAGGCAGCACACCTTC.